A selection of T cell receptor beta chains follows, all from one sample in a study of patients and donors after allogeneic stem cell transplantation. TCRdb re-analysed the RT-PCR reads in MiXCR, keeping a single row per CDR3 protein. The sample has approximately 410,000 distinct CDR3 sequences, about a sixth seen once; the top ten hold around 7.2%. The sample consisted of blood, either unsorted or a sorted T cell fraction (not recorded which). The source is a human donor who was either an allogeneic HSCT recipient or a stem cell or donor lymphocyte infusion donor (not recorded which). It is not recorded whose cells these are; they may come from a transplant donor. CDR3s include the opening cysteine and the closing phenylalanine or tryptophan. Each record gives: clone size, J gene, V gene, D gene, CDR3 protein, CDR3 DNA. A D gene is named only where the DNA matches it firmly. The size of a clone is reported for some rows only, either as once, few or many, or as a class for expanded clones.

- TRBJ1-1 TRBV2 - CASSGLLIEAFF TGTGCCAGCAGTGGCCTCCTTATTGAAGCTTTCTTT
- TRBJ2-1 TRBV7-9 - CASTPRGADEQFF TGTGCCAGCACCCCAAGGGGGGCTGATGAGCAGTTCTTC
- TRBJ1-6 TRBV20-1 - CSARDHRGQYNSPLHF TGCAGTGCTAGAGACCATAGAGGACAGTATAATTCACCCCTCCACTTT
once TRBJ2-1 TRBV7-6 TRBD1 CASSQTRTGGDYNEQFF TGTGCCAGCAGCCAGACGAGGACAGGGGGCGATTACAATGAGCAGTTCTTC
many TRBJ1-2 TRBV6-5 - CASSYLHRRVNYGYTF TGTGCCAGCAGTTACCTACACAGACGGGTCAACTATGGCTACACCTTC
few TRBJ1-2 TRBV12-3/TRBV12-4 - CASSSRRLVGYTF TGTGCCAGCAGCTCCAGGCGCTTGGTCGGCTACACCTTC
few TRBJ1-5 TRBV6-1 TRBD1 CASLQGRSNQPQHF TGTGCCAGTCTACAGGGGCGAAGCAATCAGCCCCAGCATTTT
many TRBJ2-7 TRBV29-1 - CSPGGSSYEQYF TGCAGCCCGGGCGGAAGCTCCTACGAGCAGTACTTC
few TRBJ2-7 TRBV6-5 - CASSYSEGTYEQYF TGTGCCAGCAGTTATAGCGAGGGGACCTACGAGCAGTACTTC
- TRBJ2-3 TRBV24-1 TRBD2 CATGRTSGTDTQYF TGTGCCACCGGTAGGACTAGCGGGACAGATACGCAGTATTTT
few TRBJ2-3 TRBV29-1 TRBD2 CSGVGLAGGSTDTQYF TGCAGCGGTGTCGGACTAGCGGGGGGGTCCACAGATACGCAGTATTTT
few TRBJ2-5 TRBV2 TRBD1 CASRLDRGPQETQYF TGTGCCAGCAGGCTGGACAGGGGGCCACAAGAGACCCAGTACTTC
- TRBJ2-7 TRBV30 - CAWRRQPYEQYF TGTGCCTGGAGAAGGCAGCCCTACGAGCAGTACTTC
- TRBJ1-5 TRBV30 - CAWSGQGNQPQHF TGTGCCTGGAGTGGCCAGGGGAATCAGCCCCAGCATTTT
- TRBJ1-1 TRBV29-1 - CSVEDSMNTEAFF TGCAGCGTTGAGGACAGTATGAACACTGAAGCTTTCTTT
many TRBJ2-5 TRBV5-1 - CASSLAGAETQYF TGCGCCAGCAGCTTGGCAGGGGCAGAGACCCAGTACTTC
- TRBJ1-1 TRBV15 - CATRGGRLNTEAFF TGTGCCACCAGGGGAGGGAGATTGAACACTGAAGCTTTCTTT
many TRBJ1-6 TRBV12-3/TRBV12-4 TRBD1 CASTLRQGLIDSPLHF TGTGCCAGCACCCTGAGACAGGGGCTAATAGATTCACCCCTCCACTTT
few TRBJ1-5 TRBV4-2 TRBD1 CASSQAGTGNNQPQHF TGTGCCAGCAGCCAGGCCGGGACAGGGAACAATCAGCCCCAGCATTTT
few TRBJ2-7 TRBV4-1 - CASSQILTRDFAYEQYF TGCGCCAGCAGCCAGATTCTAACCCGGGACTTCGCCTACGAGCAGTACTTC
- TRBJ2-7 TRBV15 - CATSTWDGSSYEQYF TGTGCCACCAGCACCTGGGACGGAAGCTCCTACGAGCAGTACTTC
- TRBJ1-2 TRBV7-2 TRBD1 CASSPDRSPFYGYTF TGTGCCAGCAGCCCGGACAGGTCGCCTTTCTATGGCTACACCTTC
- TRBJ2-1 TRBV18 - CASSQDLDEEQFF TGTGCCAGCTCTCAAGATCTCGATGAAGAGCAGTTCTTC
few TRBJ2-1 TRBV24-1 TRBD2 CATSDGLASYNEQFF TGTGCCACCAGTGACGGACTAGCGTCCTACAATGAGCAGTTCTTC
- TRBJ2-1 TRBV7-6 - CASSLEGAAYNEQFF TGTGCCAGCAGCTTAGAGGGTGCGGCCTACAATGAGCAGTTCTTC
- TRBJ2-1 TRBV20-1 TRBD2 CSAKRGGGLAANEQFF TGCAGTGCAAAGAGAGGGGGGGGACTAGCAGCCAATGAGCAGTTCTTC
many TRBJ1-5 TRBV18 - CASSPDWRVGNQPQHF TGTGCCAGCTCACCGGATTGGAGGGTAGGAAATCAGCCCCAGCATTTT
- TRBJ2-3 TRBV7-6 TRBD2 CASSLGLAGGKTDTQYF TGTGCCAGCAGCTTGGGACTAGCGGGGGGTAAAACAGATACGCAGTATTTT
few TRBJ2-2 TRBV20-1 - CSARDPHNTGELFF TGCAGTGCTAGAGATCCCCACAACACCGGGGAGCTGTTTTTT
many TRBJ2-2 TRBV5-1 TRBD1 CASSSTTGVNTGELFF TGCGCCAGCAGCTCGACTACAGGGGTCAACACCGGGGAGCTGTTTTTT
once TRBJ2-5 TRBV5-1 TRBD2 CASSLMASGGQETQYF TGCGCCAGCAGCTTGATGGCTAGCGGGGGCCAAGAGACCCAGTACTTC
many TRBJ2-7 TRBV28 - CASSRRLRLSSYEQYF TGTGCCAGCAGTCGACGACTTCGCTTAAGCTCCTACGAGCAGTACTTC
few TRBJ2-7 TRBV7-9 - CASRDLGWNNYEQYF TGTGCCAGCAGGGACCTGGGTTGGAACAACTACGAGCAGTACTTC
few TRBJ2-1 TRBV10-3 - CAISESSTGIQGEQFF TGTGCCATCAGTGAGTCGAGCACAGGGATTCAGGGTGAGCAGTTCTTC
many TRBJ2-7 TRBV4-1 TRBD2 CASSPDSSGSSYEQYF TGCGCCAGCAGCCCGGATAGTAGCGGGTCCTCCTACGAGCAGTACTTC
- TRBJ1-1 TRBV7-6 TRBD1 CASSFRGGNTEAFF TGTGCCAGCAGCTTCAGGGGGGGGAACACTGAAGCTTTCTTT
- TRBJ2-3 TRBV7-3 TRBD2 CASSLGGLASDTQYF TGTGCCAGCAGCTTAGGGGGACTAGCATCAGATACGCAGTATTTT
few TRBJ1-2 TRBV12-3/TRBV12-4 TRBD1 CASIPHPGQGGYGYTF TGTGCCAGCATCCCTCACCCGGGACAGGGTGGATATGGCTACACCTTC
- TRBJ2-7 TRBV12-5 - CASGLGRALLPNF TGTGCTAGTGGTTTGGGCAGGGCTCTCCTGCCTAACTTC
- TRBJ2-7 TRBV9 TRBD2 CASSVGSSGSVEQYF TGTGCCAGCAGCGTAGGGTCTAGCGGTTCTGTCGAGCAGTACTTC
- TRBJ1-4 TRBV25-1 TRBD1 CASSRTGEGEKLFF TGTGCCAGCAGTCGGACAGGGGAAGGTGAAAAACTGTTTTTT
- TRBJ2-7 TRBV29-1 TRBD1 CSVTDRVSFYEQYF TGCAGCGTTACCGACAGGGTTTCTTTTTACGAGCAGTACTTC
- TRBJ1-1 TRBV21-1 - CATQPGQGLTEAFF TGTGCCACCCAGCCGGGACAGGGCCTCACTGAAGCTTTCTTT
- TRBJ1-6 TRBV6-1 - CASSTRSNSPLHF TGTGCCAGCAGCACACGGTCTAATTCACCCCTCCACTTT
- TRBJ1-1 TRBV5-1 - CASSLNLGGNTEAFF TGCGCCAGCAGCTTGAATCTTGGGGGGAACACTGAAGCTTTCTTT
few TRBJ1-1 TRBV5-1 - CASSLGGQYTEAFF TGCGCCAGCAGCCTGGGAGGGCAATACACTGAAGCTTTCTTT
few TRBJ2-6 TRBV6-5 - CASSYSIRSSGANVLTF TGTGCCAGCAGTTACTCGATACGTAGCTCTGGGGCCAACGTCCTGACTTTC
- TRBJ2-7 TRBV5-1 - CASSPLDSRVYEQYF TGCGCCAGCAGCCCGCTAGACTCCAGGGTCTACGAGCAGTACTTC
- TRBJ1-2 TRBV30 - CAWSMGYGYTF TGTGCCTGGAGTATGGGGTATGGCTACACCTTC
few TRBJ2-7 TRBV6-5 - CASSSRGLYEQYF TGTGCCAGCAGTTCCAGGGGCCTCTACGAGCAGTACTTC
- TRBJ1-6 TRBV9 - CASSPWTGNSPLHF TGTGCCAGCAGCCCCTGGACTGGGAATTCACCCCTCCACTTT
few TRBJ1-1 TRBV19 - CASSISAMNTEAFF TGTGCCAGTAGTATTTCGGCTATGAACACTGAAGCTTTCTTT